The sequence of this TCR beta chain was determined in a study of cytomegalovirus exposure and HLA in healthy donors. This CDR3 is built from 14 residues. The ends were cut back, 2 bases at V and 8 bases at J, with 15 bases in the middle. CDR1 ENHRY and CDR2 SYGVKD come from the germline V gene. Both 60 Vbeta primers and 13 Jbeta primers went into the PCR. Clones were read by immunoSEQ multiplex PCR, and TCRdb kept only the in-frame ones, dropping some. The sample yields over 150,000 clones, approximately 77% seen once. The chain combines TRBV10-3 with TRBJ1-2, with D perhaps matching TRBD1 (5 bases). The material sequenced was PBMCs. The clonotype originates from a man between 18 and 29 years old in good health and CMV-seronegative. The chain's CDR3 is CAISEGAYERGYTF. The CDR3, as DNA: TGTGCCATCAGTGAGGGGGCCTACGAGAGGGGCTACACCTTC.